This paragraph reports one T cell receptor beta chain. As originally analysed: From reference gene primer amplification, estimates of nucleated cell counts were derived. Profiled with immunoSEQ multiplex PCR; TCRdb holds only in-frame clones, not every one. That table gives V, J and clone size, and the DNA gave D and trimming. The data show about 180,000 clones, roughly 84% seen once. V was pared by 9 bases and J by 5 bases, with 16 bases between. The CDR3 loop spans 14 amino acids. The germline gives CDR1 KGHDR, CDR2 SFDVKD. This sample is part of a study of blood T cell repertoires in COVID-19. Study as a whole: The origin of the acute and convalescent COVID-19 samples was the United States, Italy and Spain. T cells, B-cell-depleted T cells, or PBMCs provided the cDNA or gDNA that served as material.

The chain couples TRBV24-1 to TRBJ1-5; TRBD1 is a possible D gene (6 bases). Input material: peripheral blood. The clonotype originates from a woman in her fifties or sixties with acute or convalescent COVID-19. The CDR3 bases are TGTGCCACCGCAGAGGGGGTCAGGGATCAGCCCCAGCATTTT. Translating it yields CATAEGVRDQPQHF.